This T cell receptor beta chain was sequenced during a study of blood T cell repertoires in COVID-19. Overall study: Sites in the United States, Italy and Spain provided acute and convalescent COVID-19 samples. PBMCs, B-cell-depleted T cells, or T cells provided the cDNA or gDNA that made up the material.

This clone appeared a few times. The CDR3 is made up of 15 amino acids. The junction had 9 bases not matched to a gene; V was cut back by 1 base and J by 4 bases. Germline V gene sequence: CDR1 SQVTM, CDR2 ANQGSEA. Per the authors' pipeline: The assay estimated nucleated cells by amplifying reference gene primers. The protocol was immunoSEQ multiplex PCR, while the TCRdb copy is restricted to in-frame clones and leaves out a portion. V and J calls and clone size are those listed in that table; D and trimming were worked out from the DNA. The sample consists of under 200,000 clones, more than 65% of them appearing once.

The chain has TRBV29-1 and TRBJ1-1; 7 bases are a match to TRBD1. The sequence was obtained from a human donor with acute or convalescent COVID-19. The donor label of this sample is uncertain. Input material: peripheral blood. The CDR3 DNA sequence: TGCAGCGTTGAAGGGACAGGCGGTAGTGGCACTGAAGCTTTCTTT. Its translation is CSVEGTGGSGTEAFF.